A selection of T cell receptor beta chains follows, all from one sample in a study of shared clonotypes between healthy human individuals. Measured with immunoSEQ multiplex PCR; TCRdb has only the in-frame clones, and not every one. This table holds about 230,000 clones, over 60% found once. The sequencing sample was made of memory CD4+ T cells sorted from blood. These receptors originate from a man aged 25-45 years in good health. Each CDR3 is given with its conserved first and last residue. A D gene is named only where the DNA matches it firmly. Only part of the rows carry a size: once, few, many, or a class if the clone is expanded.

TRBJ1-1 - TRBV19 TRBD1 TGTGCCAGTAGTATATCAGGGGGGACGGACACTGAAGCTTTCTTT CASSISGGTDTEAFF
TRBJ1-3 - TRBV18 - TGTGCCAGCTCAAAGGACACCGGACTCTCTGGAAACACCATATATTTT CASSKDTGLSGNTIYF
TRBJ2-5 - TRBV18 - TGTGCCAGCTCACCACCATGGCGAGAGACCCAGTACTTC CASSPPWRETQYF
TRBJ2-1 - TRBV11-1 TRBD1 TGTGCCAGCAGCTCGAAGGGGACAGGGGCAAATGAGCAGTTCTTC CASSSKGTGANEQFF
TRBJ2-1 - TRBV18 - TGTGCCAGCTCACCAATATCCGGGATGGATGAGCAGTTCTTC CASSPISGMDEQFF
TRBJ2-5 - TRBV5-4 TRBD2 TGTGCCAGCAGCGTGGGACTAGCGGAGACCCAGTACTTC CASSVGLAETQYF
TRBJ2-7 - TRBV2 - TGTGCCAGCAAGGACAGTGACTACGAGCAGTACTTC CASKDSDYEQYF
TRBJ2-2 - TRBV9 - TGTGCCAGCAGCGTAGGCGTCGTTGGCACCGGGGAGCTGTTTTTT CASSVGVVGTGELFF
TRBJ2-7 few TRBV7-8 - TGTGCCAGCAGCTATACAGAGGTCAAGTACTTC CASSYTEVKYF
TRBJ2-1 - TRBV9 TRBD2 TGTGCCAGCAGCGTCAGCGGGAGGGGCTCCTACAATGAGCAGTTCTTC CASSVSGRGSYNEQFF
TRBJ2-6 few TRBV5-5 - TGTGCCAGCAGCTTACAGGACAGCGGATCTGGGGCCAACGTCCTGACTTTC CASSLQDSGSGANVLTF
TRBJ2-1 few TRBV25-1 TRBD1 TGTGCCAGCAGTGAGCGGCACGGACAGGTTGTAATGGGTGAGCAGTTCTTC CASSERHGQVVMGEQFF
TRBJ2-7 - TRBV18 TRBD1 TGTGCCAGCTCACGAGCCGGGACAGGCTCCTACGAGCAGTACTTC CASSRAGTGSYEQYF
TRBJ2-7 - TRBV5-8 TRBD2 TGTGCCAGCAGCCGAATCGGGATTCGGGGAGGGCACGAGCAGTACTTC CASSRIGIRGGHEQYF
TRBJ2-3 - TRBV15 - TGTGCCACCAGCAGAGCCCTCGGGGGCAGGGGCAGAGATACGCAGTATTTT CATSRALGGRGRDTQYF
TRBJ2-7 few TRBV7-9 - TGTGCCAGCAGCCACTACAGGGTTTACGAGCAGTACTTC CASSHYRVYEQYF
TRBJ2-7 many TRBV28 - TGTGCCAGCAGTTTACCGCGGTGGGGGGCCTACGAGCAGTACTTC CASSLPRWGAYEQYF
TRBJ1-5 once TRBV28 - TGTGCCAGCAGTTTGGCTGGGGAACGTCAGCCCCAGCATTTT CASSLAGERQPQHF
TRBJ2-1 - TRBV12-5 - TGTGCTAGTGGTTTGGTAGTGAAGGGGCGGAACAATGAGCAGTTCTTC CASGLVVKGRNNEQFF
TRBJ2-7 - TRBV4-2 - TGTGCCAGCAGCCAAGAGGCGCAATTCAACGAGCAGTACTTC CASSQEAQFNEQYF
TRBJ2-2 - TRBV7-8 TRBD1 TGTGCCAGCTTTAAATCAGGGGGCAGGTGGACGAACACCGGGGAGCTGTTTTTT CASFKSGGRWTNTGELFF
TRBJ2-7 once TRBV5-4 TRBD2 TGTGCCAGCACCCTCGAGACTAGCGGGAGGAACGAGCAGTACTTC CASTLETSGRNEQYF
TRBJ1-2 - TRBV28 - TGTGCCAGCAGTACCTACCCGGGCGGGGGCTATGGCTACACCTTC CASSTYPGGGYGYTF
TRBJ2-7 - TRBV27 TRBD2 TGTGCCAGCAGTCCAACATCCGGGACTAGGTCCTACGAGCAGTACTTC CASSPTSGTRSYEQYF